The T cell receptor beta chain described here comes from a study of blood T cell repertoires in COVID-19. Study information: The samples span acute and convalescent COVID-19 from the United States, Italy and Spain. T cells, B-cell-depleted T cells, or PBMCs supplied cDNA or gDNA.

In the original processing: It was from reference gene primer amplification that nucleated cell counts were estimated. TCRdb's table, derived via immunoSEQ multiplex PCR, lists solely in-frame clones and lacks some. V, J and clone size are taken as reported in that table, and D and trimming were inferred from the DNA itself. The data hold 160,000 or so clones, with approximately 90% observed a single time. CDR3 size: 15 residues. Germline CDR1 is WSHSY and CDR2 is SAAADI. V was cut by 5 bases and J by 4 bases, with 15 bases left in between. V is TRBV10-2 and J is TRBJ1-5; D unclear. The origin of this receptor is a man between 18 and 35 years old with acute or convalescent COVID-19. Specimen: peripheral blood. CDR3 coding DNA: TGCGCCAGCAGTTCCGGTGGAGGGCCTAATCAGCCCCAGCATTTT. This gives the protein CASSSGGGPNQPQHF.